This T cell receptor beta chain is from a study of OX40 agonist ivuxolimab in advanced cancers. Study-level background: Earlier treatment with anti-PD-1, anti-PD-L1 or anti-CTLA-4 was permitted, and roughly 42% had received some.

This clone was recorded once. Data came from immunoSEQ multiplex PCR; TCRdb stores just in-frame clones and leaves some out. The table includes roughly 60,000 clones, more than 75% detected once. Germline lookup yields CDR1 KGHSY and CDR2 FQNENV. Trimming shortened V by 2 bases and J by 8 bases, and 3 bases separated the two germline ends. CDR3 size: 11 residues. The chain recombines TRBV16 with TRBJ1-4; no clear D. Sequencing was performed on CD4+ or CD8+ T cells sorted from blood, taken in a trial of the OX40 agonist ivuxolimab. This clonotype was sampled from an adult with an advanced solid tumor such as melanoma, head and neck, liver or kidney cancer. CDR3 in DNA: TGTGCCAGCAGCCAAGGGGAAAAACTGTTTTTT. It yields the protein CASSQGEKLFF.